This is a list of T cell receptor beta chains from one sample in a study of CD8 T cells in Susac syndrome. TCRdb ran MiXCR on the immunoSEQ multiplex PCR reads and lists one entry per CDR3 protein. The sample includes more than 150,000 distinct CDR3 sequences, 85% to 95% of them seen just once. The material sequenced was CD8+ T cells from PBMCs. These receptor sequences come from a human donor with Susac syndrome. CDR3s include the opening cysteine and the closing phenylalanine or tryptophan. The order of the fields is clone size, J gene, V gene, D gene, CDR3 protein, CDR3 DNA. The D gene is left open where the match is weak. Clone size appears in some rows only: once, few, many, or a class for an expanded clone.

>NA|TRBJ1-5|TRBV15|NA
CATSVWGDSNQPQHF
TGTGCCACCAGCGTCTGGGGAGATAGCAATCAGCCCCAGCATTTT
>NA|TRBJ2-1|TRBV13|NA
CASSLDPVASEQFF
TGTGCCAGCAGCTTAGACCCGGTTGCCAGCGAGCAGTTCTTC
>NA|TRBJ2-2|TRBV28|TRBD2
CASSTAWREGLGAGELFF
TGTGCCAGCAGTACCGCTTGGCGGGAGGGCCTGGGCGCCGGGGAGCTGTTTTTT
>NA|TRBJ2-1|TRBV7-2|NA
CASRTGGQTYNEQFF
TGTGCCAGCAGGACCGGGGGGCAAACCTACAATGAGCAGTTCTTC
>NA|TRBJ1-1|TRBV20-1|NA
CSARGRPGRAAEAFF
TGCAGTGCTAGGGGCAGGCCGGGCAGGGCCGCTGAAGCTTTCTTT
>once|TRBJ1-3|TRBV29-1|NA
CSAAGVGFSGNTIYF
TGCAGCGCCGCCGGGGTCGGGTTCTCTGGAAACACCATATATTTT
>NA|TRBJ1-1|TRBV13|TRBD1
CATGDRGFTEAFF
TGTGCCACTGGGGACAGGGGGTTCACTGAAGCTTTCTTT
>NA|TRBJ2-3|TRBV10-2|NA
CASSELSGTDTQYF
TGCGCCAGCAGTGAGTTGAGCGGCACAGATACGCAGTATTTT
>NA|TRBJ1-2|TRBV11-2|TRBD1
CASSLPPWTGDGYTF
TGTGCCAGCAGTTTGCCCCCCTGGACAGGGGATGGCTACACCTTC
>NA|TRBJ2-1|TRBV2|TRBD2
CASSEPIRGDDEQFF
TGTGCCAGCAGTGAGCCGATACGGGGGGACGATGAGCAGTTCTTC
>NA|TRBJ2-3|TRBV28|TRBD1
CASSSPGQGETDTQYF
TGTGCCAGCAGCAGCCCGGGACAGGGGGAGACAGATACGCAGTATTTT
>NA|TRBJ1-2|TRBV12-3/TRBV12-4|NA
CASSLIPDRYGYTF
TGTGCCAGCAGTTTAATACCGGACCGCTATGGCTACACCTTC